These 7 T cell receptor beta chains came from one sample sequenced in a study of regulatory T cells in long-lasting Graves disease. Time point of the sample: newly diagnosed GD, antithyroid drugs for less than 3 months. There was RNA extracted from PBMCs, and the TCR library was made from it. Combining iRepertoire HTBI primers with Arm-PCR of CDR3 regions, the authors built TCR beta libraries. From the multiplex PCR reads, TCRdb called clonotypes with MiXCR, one entry per CDR3 protein. The sample lists about 450,000 distinct CDR3 sequences; about 16% were seen once. This same sample was also part of a study on T cells in Graves' hyperthyroidism and ophthalmopathy.

Sequences were derived from peripheral blood mononuclear cells (PBMCs), sampled at new diagnosis, from a patient treated with antithyroid drugs. The receptors come from a woman aged 25 to 39 with Graves disease.

The chain joins TRBV28 to TRBJ2-1; 9 nucleotides match TRBD2. Germline trimming cut 1 base from V and 3 bases from J; bases unmatched to any gene: 7. This CDR3 has 17 residues. In germline, CDR1 is MDHEN, CDR2 SYDVKM. CDR3 sequence: CASSLFVTSGGYNEQFF. Here the CDR3 DNA reads TGTGCCAGCAGTTTATTTGTGACTAGCGGAGGCTACAATGAGCAGTTCTTC.

This clonotype was counted at least ten times. The chain combines TRBV7-2 with TRBJ2-1; 8 positions agree with TRBD2. Germline V gives CDR1 SGHTA, CDR2 FQGNSA. CDR3 size: 19 residues. V gave up 5 bases and J gave up 0 bases; unmatched junction bases: 15. In nucleotides, the CDR3 is TGTGCCAGCAGCACCCCAGTGTCCGGGGGGGCGGGCTCCTACAATGAGCAGTTCTTC. Its translation: CASSTPVSGGAGSYNEQFF.

The J gene is TRBJ2-5, the V gene TRBV9; 10 bases align to TRBD2. J gave up 1 base and V 4 bases, and 7 bases lay outside the gene matches. This CDR3 region has 16 residues. In germline, CDR1 is SGDLS, CDR2 YYNGEE. CDR3 nucleotide sequence: TGTGCCAGCAGCCCTCAGGGACTAGCGTCCCAAGAGACCCAGTACTTC. Its protein product is CASSPQGLASQETQYF.

This clonotype was detected a few times. The chain combines TRBV7-9 with TRBJ2-1; D assignment may be TRBD1 or TRBD2 (5 bases each). CDR1 is SEHNR and CDR2 is FQNEAQ in the germline V gene (reference sequence). The CDR3 runs 19 residues. V lost 1 base, J lost 0 bases, and 19 bases lay in between. The CDR3 sequence is CASSLGKYRHRDSYNEQFF. As DNA, the CDR3 is TGTGCCAGCAGCTTAGGAAAATACAGGCACCGGGACTCCTACAATGAGCAGTTCTTC.

This clonotype was detected a few times. V is TRBV6-5 and J is TRBJ1-5, with D maybe TRBD1 (5 bases). The V and J ends lost 3 bases and 3 bases respectively, with 12 bases between them. This CDR3 is 15 amino acids long. Germline V lookup: CDR1 MNHEY, CDR2 SVGAGI. CDR3 bases: TGTGCCAGCAGTTATCTGGACAAGTCCAATCAGCCCCAGCATTTT. Translated, it gives CASSYLDKSNQPQHF.

There are many counts of this clonotype. V usage is TRBV6-2 or TRBV6-3 and J usage is TRBJ2-7; 10 bases align to TRBD2. The CDR3 covers 17 residues. Germline V gene lookup returns CDR1 MNHEY and CDR2 SVGEGT. V lost 5 bases and J lost 2; bases outside the gene matches: 12. The CDR3 DNA reads TGTGCCAGCAGTGAAGCGACACTAGCGGGACTCCCCTACGAGCAGTACTTC. Protein: CASSEATLAGLPYEQYF.

The chain couples TRBV19 to TRBJ2-3; 7 nucleotides match TRBD1. V lost 4 bases and J lost 2; bases outside the gene matches: 6. The CDR3 loop spans 15 amino acids. The germline gives CDR1 LNHDA, CDR2 SQIVND (reference sequence). The CDR3 nucleotides read TGTGCCAGTAGTAGAGGGGGCTCTACCACAGATACGCAGTATTTT. Translated, it gives CASSRGGSTTDTQYF.